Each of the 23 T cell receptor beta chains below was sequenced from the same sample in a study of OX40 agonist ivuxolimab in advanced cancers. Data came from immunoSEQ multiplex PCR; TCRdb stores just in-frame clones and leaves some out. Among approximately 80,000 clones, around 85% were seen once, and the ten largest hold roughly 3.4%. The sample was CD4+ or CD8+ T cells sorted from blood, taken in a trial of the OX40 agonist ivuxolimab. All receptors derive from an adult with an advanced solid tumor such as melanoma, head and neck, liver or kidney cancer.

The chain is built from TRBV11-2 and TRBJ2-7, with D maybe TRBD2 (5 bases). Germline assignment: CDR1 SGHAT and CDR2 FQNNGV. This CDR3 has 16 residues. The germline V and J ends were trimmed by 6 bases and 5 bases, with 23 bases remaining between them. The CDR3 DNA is TGTGCCAGCAGTCGGACGGAGAGATCCCTCGGGGACGAGCAGTACTTC. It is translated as CASSRTERSLGDEQYF.

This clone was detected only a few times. The CDR3: CASSPGTGTQETQYF. In nucleotides, the CDR3 is TGCGCCAGCAGTCCCGGGACAGGGACTCAAGAGACCCAGTACTTC. The chain links TRBV10-1 to TRBJ2-5; 9 bases are shared with TRBD1. Germline V gene sequence: CDR1 WNHNN, CDR2 SYGVQD (reference sequence). The CDR3 loop spans 15 amino acids. V trimming: 5 bases; J trimming: 2 bases; junction bases outside the gene matches: 6.

The CDR3 here is CASSLWGTLAYEQYF. CDR3 DNA sequence: TGTGCCAGCAGTTTATGGGGAACCCTGGCCTACGAGCAGTACTTC. The chain employs TRBV27 and TRBJ2-7; D ambiguous. The germline V gene encodes CDR1 MNHEY and CDR2 SMNVEV (reference sequence). This CDR3 contains 15 residues. V lost 1 base and J lost 2, with 12 bases in between.

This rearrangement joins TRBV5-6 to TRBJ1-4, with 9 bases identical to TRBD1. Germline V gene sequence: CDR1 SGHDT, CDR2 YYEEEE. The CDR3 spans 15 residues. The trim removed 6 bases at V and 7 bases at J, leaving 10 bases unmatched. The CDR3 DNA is TGTGCCAGCAACCTCAGAGGGACAGGGAGTGAAAAACTGTTTTTT. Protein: CASNLRGTGSEKLFF.

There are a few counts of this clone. The CDR3 loop is CASTSGLWGFQPNYGYTF. Here the CDR3 DNA reads TGTGCTAGCACATCAGGGTTATGGGGTTTCCAGCCTAACTATGGCTACACCTTC. V and J are TRBV12-5 and TRBJ1-2, with D possibly TRBD1 on 5 matching bases. The germline V gene has CDR1 LGHNT and CDR2 FRNRAP. The V gene lost 9 bases and the J gene lost 0 bases, with 26 bases spanning the gap. The CDR3 contains 18 residues.

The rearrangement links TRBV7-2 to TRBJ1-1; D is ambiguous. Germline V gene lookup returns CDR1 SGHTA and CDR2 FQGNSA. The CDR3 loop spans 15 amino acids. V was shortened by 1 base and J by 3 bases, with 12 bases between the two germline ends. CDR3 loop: CASSLEGTGDTEAFF. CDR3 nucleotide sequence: TGTGCCAGCAGCTTAGAGGGCACCGGGGACACTGAAGCTTTCTTT.

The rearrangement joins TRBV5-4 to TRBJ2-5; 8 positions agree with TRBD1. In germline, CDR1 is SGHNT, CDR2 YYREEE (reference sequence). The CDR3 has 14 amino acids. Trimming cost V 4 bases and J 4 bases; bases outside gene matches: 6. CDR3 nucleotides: TGTGCCAGCAGCCGGGACAGGCGAGTAGAGACCCAGTACTTC. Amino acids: CASSRDRRVETQYF.

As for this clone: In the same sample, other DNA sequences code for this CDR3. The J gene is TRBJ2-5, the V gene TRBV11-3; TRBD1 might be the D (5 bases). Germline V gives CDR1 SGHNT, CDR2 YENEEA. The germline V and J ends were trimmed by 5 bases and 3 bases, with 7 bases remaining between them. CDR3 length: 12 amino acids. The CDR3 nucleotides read TGTGCCAGCAGCAAAGGGGAAGAGACCCAGTACTTC. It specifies CASSKGEETQYF.

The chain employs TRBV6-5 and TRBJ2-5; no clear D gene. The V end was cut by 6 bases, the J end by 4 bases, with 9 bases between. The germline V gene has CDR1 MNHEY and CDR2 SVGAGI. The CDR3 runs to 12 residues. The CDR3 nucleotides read TGTGCCAGCAGAAAGGGTGGAGAGACCCAGTACTTC. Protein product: CASRKGGETQYF.

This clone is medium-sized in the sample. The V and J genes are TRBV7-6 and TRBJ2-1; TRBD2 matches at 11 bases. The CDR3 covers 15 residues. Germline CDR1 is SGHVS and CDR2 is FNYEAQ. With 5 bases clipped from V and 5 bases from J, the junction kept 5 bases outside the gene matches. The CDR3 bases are TGTGCCAGCAGCGCGACTAGCGGGGCAAACAATGAGCAGTTCTTC. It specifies CASSATSGANNEQFF.

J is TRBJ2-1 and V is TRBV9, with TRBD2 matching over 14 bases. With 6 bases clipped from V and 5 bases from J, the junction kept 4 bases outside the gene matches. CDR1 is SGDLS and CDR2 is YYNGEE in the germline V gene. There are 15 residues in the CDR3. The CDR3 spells CASTPGLAGDNEQFF. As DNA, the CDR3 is TGTGCCAGCACCCCGGGACTAGCGGGGGACAATGAGCAGTTCTTC.

CDR3 in amino acids: CASSFYNEQFF. The CDR3 DNA follows: TGTGCCAGCAGCTTCTACAATGAGCAGTTCTTC. The chain combines TRBV5-6 with TRBJ2-1; D not certain. The V end lost 2 bases, the J end lost 3 bases, and 0 bases lay between the germline ends. The CDR3 consists of 11 residues. CDR1 is SGHDT, CDR2 YYEEEE, per germline.

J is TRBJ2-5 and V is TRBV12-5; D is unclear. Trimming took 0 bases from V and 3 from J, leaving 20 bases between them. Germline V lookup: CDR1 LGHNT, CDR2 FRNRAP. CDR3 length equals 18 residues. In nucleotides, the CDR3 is TGTGCTAGTGGTTTGGTAGGATTCGGCAGGACCACAAAAGAGACCCAGTACTTC. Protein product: CASGLVGFGRTTKETQYF.

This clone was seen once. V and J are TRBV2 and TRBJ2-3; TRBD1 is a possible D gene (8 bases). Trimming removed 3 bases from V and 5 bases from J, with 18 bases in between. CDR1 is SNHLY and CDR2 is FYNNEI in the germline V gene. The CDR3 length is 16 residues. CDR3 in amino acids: CASSDLDRAGEDTQYF. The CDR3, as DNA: TGTGCCAGCAGTGACCTGGACAGGGCGGGGGAAGATACGCAGTATTTT.

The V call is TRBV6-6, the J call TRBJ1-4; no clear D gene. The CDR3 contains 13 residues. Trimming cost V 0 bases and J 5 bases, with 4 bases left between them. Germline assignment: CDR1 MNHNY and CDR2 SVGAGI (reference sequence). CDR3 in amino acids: CASSYSRNEKLFF. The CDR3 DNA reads TGTGCCAGCAGTTACTCACGAAATGAAAAACTGTTTTTT.

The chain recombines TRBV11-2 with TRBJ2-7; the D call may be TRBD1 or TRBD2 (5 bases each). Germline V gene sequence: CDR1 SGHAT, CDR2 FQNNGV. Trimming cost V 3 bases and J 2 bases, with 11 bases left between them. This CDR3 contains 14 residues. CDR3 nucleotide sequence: TGTGCCAGCAGCTTCGGGACCCAAGCCTACGAGCAGTACTTC. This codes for CASSFGTQAYEQYF.

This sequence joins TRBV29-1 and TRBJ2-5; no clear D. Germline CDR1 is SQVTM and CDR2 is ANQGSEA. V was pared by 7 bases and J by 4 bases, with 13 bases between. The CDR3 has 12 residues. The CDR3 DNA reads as TGCAGCGGGGCTAGGTCGTTAGAGACCCAGTACTTC. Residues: CSGARSLETQYF.

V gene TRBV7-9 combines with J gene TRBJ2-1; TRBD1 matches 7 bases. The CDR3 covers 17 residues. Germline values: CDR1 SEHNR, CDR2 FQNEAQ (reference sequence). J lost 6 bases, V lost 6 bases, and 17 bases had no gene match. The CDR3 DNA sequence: TGTGCCAGCAGGACCGCCCGACAGGGAAGGAATTCCAATGAGCAGTTCTTC. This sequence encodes CASRTARQGRNSNEQFF. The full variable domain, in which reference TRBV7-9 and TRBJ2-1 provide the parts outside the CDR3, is DTGVSQNPRHKITKRGQNVTFRCDPISEHNRLYWYRQTLGQGPEFLTYFQNEAQLEKSRLLSDRFSAERPKGSFSTLEIQRTEQGDSAMYLCASRTARQGRNSNEQFFGPGTRLTVL.

The CDR3 region is CASSTSGRGPHYEQYF. The CDR3 nucleotides read TGTGCCAGCAGCACTAGCGGGAGAGGGCCTCACTACGAGCAGTACTTC. This chain links TRBV7-9 with TRBJ2-7; 11 bases fit TRBD2. J was trimmed by 3 bases and V by 5 bases; bases with no gene match: 9. There are 16 residues in the CDR3. Germline V lookup: CDR1 SEHNR, CDR2 FQNEAQ (reference sequence).

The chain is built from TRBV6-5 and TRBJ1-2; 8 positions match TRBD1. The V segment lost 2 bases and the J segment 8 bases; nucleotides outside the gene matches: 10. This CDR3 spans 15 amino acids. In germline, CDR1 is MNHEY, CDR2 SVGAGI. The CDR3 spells CASSYQGTGGGGYTF. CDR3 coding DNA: TGTGCCAGCAGTTACCAAGGGACAGGTGGCGGCGGCTACACCTTC.

The CDR3 protein is CASSLTGSNTEAFF. The CDR3 nucleotides read TGTGCCAGCAGCTTAACGGGGTCGAACACTGAAGCTTTCTTT. The gene calls are TRBV7-3 and TRBJ1-1; D gene uncertain. The CDR3 runs 14 residues. The germline V gene has CDR1 SGHTA and CDR2 FQGTGA. Trimming removed 0 bases from V and 1 base from J, with 6 bases in between. Based on the CDR3 plus reference TRBV7-3 and TRBJ1-1, the full variable domain is GAGVSQTPSNKVTEKGKYVELRCDPISGHTALYWYRQSLGQGPEFLIYFQGTGAADDSGLPNDRFFAVRPEGSVSTLKIQRTERGDSAVYLCASSLTGSNTEAFFGQGTRLTVV.

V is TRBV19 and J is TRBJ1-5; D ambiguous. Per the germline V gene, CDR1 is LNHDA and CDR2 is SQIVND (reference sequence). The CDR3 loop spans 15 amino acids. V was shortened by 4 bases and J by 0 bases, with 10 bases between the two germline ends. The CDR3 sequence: CASSRASNSNQPQHF. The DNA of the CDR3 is TGTGCCAGTAGTAGGGCTTCGAATAGCAATCAGCCCCAGCATTTT.

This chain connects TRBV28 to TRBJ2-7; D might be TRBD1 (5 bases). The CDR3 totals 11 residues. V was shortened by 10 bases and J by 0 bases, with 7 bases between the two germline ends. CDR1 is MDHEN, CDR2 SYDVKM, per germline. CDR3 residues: CATDSSYEQYF. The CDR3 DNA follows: TGTGCCACCGACAGCTCCTACGAGCAGTACTTC.